Given below is one T cell receptor (beta chain) in context. What it binds is unknown. Germline trimming cut 4 bases from V and 7 bases from J; bases unmatched to any gene: 12. CDR1 and CDR2 from the germline V gene are MGHRA and YSYEKL. The CDR3 consists of 16 residues. Some clones are missing from TCRdb's copy, which holds only in-frame ones; the method was immunoSEQ multiplex PCR. This sample has nearly 600,000 clones, with 95% to 96% found just once. Terminally differentiated effector memory CD45RA+ cells were left out of the naive CD8 fraction, which was CD45RO-negative and positively selected for CCR7. The data derive from a study of shared clonotypes between healthy human individuals. Whole-study results and caveats: Several donors held 5% to 5.5% of naive CD4 clonotypes in common. In the sorted subsets, rarefaction showed sequencing was incomplete despite large depth. Naive subsets generally had larger estimated richness than memory subsets.

Sequenced sample: naive CD8+ T cells sorted from blood. The TCR comes from a woman in her 30s in good health. The rearrangement links TRBV4-1 to TRBJ2-1; 8 positions match TRBD1. The CDR3 DNA reads TGCGCCAGCAGCCCGTCCCGCCAGGGGGCACTGAATGAGCAGTTCTTC. Protein sequence: CASSPSRQGALNEQFF.